Following are 12 T cell receptor beta chains from one sample sequenced in a study of T cells in Graves' hyperthyroidism and ophthalmopathy. Researchers amplified the TCR beta CDR3 regions from RNA transcripts. Initially, a first-round RT-PCR of the TCR CDR3 employed the HTBI primer set. In TCRdb, the multiplex PCR reads were re-called with MiXCR into one record per CDR3 protein. The sample consists of about 590,000 distinct CDR3 sequences, around 16% of them appearing once. Sequencing was performed on blood. All receptors derive from a woman aged 30 to 39 with Graves' hyperthyroidism.

The chain uses TRBV6-1 and TRBJ2-3, with 14 nucleotides matching TRBD2. Germline V gene sequence: CDR1 MNHNS, CDR2 SASEGT. V was clipped by 4 bases and J by 4 bases; unmatched bases: 7. This CDR3 region has 17 residues. The CDR3 loop reads CASSGGLAGGFADTQYF. CDR3 DNA: TGTGCCAGCAGTGGCGGACTAGCGGGAGGTTTCGCAGATACGCAGTATTTT.

This clonotype occurred a few times. CDR3 residues: CAISESVGLAGYSGGEQFF. As DNA, the CDR3 is TGTGCCATCAGTGAGTCGGTGGGACTAGCGGGCTATTCTGGGGGTGAGCAGTTCTTC. J is TRBJ2-1 and V is TRBV10-3, with TRBD2 matching 12 bases. The V and J ends lost 0 bases and 9 bases, in that order; junction bases with no gene match: 15. Germline CDR1 and CDR2: ENHRY and SYGVKD. This CDR3 has 19 amino acids.

This sequence joins TRBV20-1 and TRBJ2-1; no clear D gene. The CDR3 consists of 13 residues. Trimming took off 6 bases at V and 4 bases at J, with 13 bases between the two ends. The germline gives CDR1 DFQATT, CDR2 SNEGSKA (reference sequence). The CDR3 reads CSASRTRYNEQFF. CDR3 DNA sequence: TGCAGTGCGTCCCGGACGCGATACAATGAGCAGTTCTTC.

This clonotype was counted a few times. Written as DNA, the CDR3 is TGCAGCGTGGGGACTAGCGGGATAACCCGGGTACGCGAGCAGTACTTC. Translating gives CSVGTSGITRVREQYF. The chain has TRBV29-1 and TRBJ2-7, with TRBD2 matching 13 bases. CDR1 and CDR2 (germline): SQVTM, ANQGSEA. The CDR3 extends over 16 amino acids. V gave up 6 bases and J gave up 6 bases; unmatched junction bases: 14.

This clonotype was picked up many times. This rearrangement joins TRBV30 to TRBJ2-7; D may be TRBD1 (6 bases). With 3 bases removed from V and 2 bases from J, the gap between germline ends came to 11 bases. Germline V gene lookup returns CDR1 GTSNPN and CDR2 SVGIG (reference sequence). CDR3 length: 13 residues. The CDR3 loop reads CAWSQGTTYEQYF. DNA for the CDR3: TGTGCCTGGAGCCAAGGGACAACCTACGAGCAGTACTTC.

In its sample, this clonotype was seen many times. This chain uses TRBV28 with TRBJ2-5; maybe TRBD1 (7 bases). The CDR3 length is 16 residues. V lost 1 base, J lost 3 bases, and 15 bases lay in between. In germline, CDR1 is MDHEN, CDR2 SYDVKM. CDR3 bases: TGTGCCAGCAGTTTATATCTCGGCGGGACAGAAGAGACCCAGTACTTC. Its protein is CASSLYLGGTEETQYF.

This clonotype was seen more than once but under ten times. A read error may account for a junction end that differs from germline. CDR3 in DNA: TGTGCCAGCAGCCGGATAGAGGGGAGCACCGGGGGGCTGTTTTTT. Translated, it gives CASSRIEGSTGGLFF. This sequence joins TRBV3-1 and TRBJ2-2; the D gene is possibly TRBD2 (6 bases). Germline V CDR1 and CDR2: LGHDT, YNNKEL (reference sequence). This CDR3 region has 15 residues.

The chain recombines TRBV10-3 with TRBJ2-1; 8 positions agree with TRBD2. Germline V gene data show CDR1 as ENHRY and CDR2 as SYGVKD. V lost 4 bases, J lost 6 bases, and 8 bases stayed unmatched. This CDR3 is 15 amino acids long. The CDR3 loop is CAISGAGVDVNEQFF. The CDR3 coding sequence is TGTGCCATCAGTGGAGCGGGAGTAGACGTCAATGAGCAGTTCTTC.

This clonotype was recorded many times. The CDR3 bases are TGTGCCAGCAGCTTAGGGAGCACTGAAGCTTTCTTT. Protein: CASSLGSTEAFF. J is TRBJ1-1 and V is TRBV7-9; D is unclear. The germline gives CDR1 SEHNR, CDR2 FQNEAQ (reference sequence). The CDR3 is 12 residues long. Trimming stripped 1 base from V and 4 bases from J, with 4 bases between.

The chain couples TRBV6-2 or TRBV6-3 to TRBJ2-3, with 7 positions matching TRBD2. With 5 bases clipped from V and 6 bases from J, the junction kept 17 bases outside the gene matches. This CDR3 spans 17 amino acids. Germline CDR1 and CDR2: MNHEY and SVGEGT. DNA for the CDR3: TGTGCCAGCAGTCGGATCTCTGTCATTCGACTAGCCGATACGCAGTATTTT. It encodes CASSRISVIRLADTQYF.

This clonotype was seen ten or more times. The chain employs TRBV30 and TRBJ2-7; D is perhaps TRBD2 (5 bases). This CDR3 spans 14 amino acids. The germline V gene has CDR1 GTSNPN and CDR2 SVGIG (reference sequence). Trimming left V 4 bases short and J 5 bases short, with 18 bases between. The CDR3 sequence: CAWTRLRPGDEQYF. DNA for the CDR3: TGTGCCTGGACCCGACTCCGACCCGGGGACGAGCAGTACTTC.

V gene TRBV24-1 combines with J gene TRBJ2-7; no reliable D call. The CDR3 runs to 15 residues. Between the trimmed V and J ends, which lost 6 bases and 0 bases, there was a span of 14 bases. The germline CDR1 and CDR2 sequences are KGHDR and SFDVKD. CDR3 sequence: CATSIGGGRSYEQYF. The CDR3, as DNA: TGTGCCACCAGTATCGGCGGCGGCCGCTCCTACGAGCAGTACTTC.